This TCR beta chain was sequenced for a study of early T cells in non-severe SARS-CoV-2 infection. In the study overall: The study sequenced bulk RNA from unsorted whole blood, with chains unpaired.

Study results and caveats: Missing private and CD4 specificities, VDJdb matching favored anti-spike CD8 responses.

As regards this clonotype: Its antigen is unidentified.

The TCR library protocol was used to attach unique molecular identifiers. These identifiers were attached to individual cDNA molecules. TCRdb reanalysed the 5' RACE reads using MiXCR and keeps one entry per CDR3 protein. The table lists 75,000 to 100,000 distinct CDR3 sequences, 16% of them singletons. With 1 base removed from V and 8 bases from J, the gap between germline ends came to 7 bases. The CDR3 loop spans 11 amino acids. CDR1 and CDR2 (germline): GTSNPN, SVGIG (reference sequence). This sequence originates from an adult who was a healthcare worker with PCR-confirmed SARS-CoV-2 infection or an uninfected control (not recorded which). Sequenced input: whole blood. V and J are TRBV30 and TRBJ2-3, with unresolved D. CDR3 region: CAWSASGTQYF. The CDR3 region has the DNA TGTGCCTGGAGTGCCTCCGGTACGCAGTATTTT.